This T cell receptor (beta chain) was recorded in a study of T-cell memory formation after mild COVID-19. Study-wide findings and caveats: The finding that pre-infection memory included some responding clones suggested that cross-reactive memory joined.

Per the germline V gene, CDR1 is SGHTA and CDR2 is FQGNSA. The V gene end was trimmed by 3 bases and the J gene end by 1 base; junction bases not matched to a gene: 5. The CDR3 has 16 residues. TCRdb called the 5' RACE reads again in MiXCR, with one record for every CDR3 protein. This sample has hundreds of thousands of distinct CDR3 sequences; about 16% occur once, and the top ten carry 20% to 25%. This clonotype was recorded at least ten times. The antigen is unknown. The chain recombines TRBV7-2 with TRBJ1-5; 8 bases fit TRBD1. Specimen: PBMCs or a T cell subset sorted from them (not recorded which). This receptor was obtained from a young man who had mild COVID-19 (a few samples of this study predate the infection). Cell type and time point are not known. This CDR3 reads CASSFTGGRSNQPQHF. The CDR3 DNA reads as TGTGCCAGCAGCTTCACAGGGGGAAGGAGCAATCAGCCCCAGCATTTT.